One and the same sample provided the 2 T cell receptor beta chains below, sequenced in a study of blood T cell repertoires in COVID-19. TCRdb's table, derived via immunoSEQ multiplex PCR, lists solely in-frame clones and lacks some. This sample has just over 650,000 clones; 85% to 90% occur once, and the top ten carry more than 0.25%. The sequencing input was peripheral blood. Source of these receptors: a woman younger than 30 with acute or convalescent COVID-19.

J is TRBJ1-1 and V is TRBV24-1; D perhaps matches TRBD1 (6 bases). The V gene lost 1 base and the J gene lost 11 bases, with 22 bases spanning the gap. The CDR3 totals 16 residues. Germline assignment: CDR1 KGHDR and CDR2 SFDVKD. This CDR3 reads CATSDLGDNFIPSAFF. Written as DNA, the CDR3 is TGTGCCACCAGTGATTTAGGGGACAACTTTATTCCCAGTGCTTTCTTT.

CDR3 DNA: TGTGCCAGCAACCTACAGGGACCGAGCACCGGGGAGCTGTTTTTT. Encoded protein: CASNLQGPSTGELFF. The chain is built from TRBV2 and TRBJ2-2, with D maybe TRBD1 (6 bases). Germline loops: CDR1 SNHLY, CDR2 FYNNEI. This CDR3 has 15 residues. V gave up 7 bases and J gave up 4 bases, with 16 bases separating them.